The 18 T cell receptor beta chains in this list originate from one sample, sequenced in a study of early T cells in non-severe SARS-CoV-2 infection. TCRdb called the 5' RACE reads again in MiXCR, with one record for every CDR3 protein. The data contain about 32,000 distinct CDR3 sequences, 5% to 5.5% of them singletons. The sequenced material came from whole blood. The receptors stem from an adult who was a healthcare worker with PCR-confirmed SARS-CoV-2 infection or an uninfected control (not recorded which).

This clonotype was seen more than once but under ten times. The chain joins TRBV11-2 to TRBJ2-1; the match to TRBD2 covers 7 bases. CDR1 and CDR2 from the germline V gene are SGHAT and FQNNGV. The CDR3 has 14 residues. Trimming took 2 bases from V and 7 from J; bases not matched to a gene: 5. The CDR3 DNA reads TGTGCCAGCAGCTTATTGCGGGAGAAGAATGAGCAGTTCTTC. It is translated as CASSLLREKNEQFF.

V is TRBV4-3 and J is TRBJ2-3; D unclear. This CDR3 comprises 13 residues. Germline CDR1 reads LGHNA; CDR2 reads YSLEER. Trimming took off 1 base at V and 4 bases at J, with 6 bases between the two ends. DNA of the CDR3: TGCGCCAGCAGCCAAGCCCTAGCAGATACGCAGTATTTT. Protein sequence: CASSQALADTQYF.

Only a few counts were recorded for this clonotype. This chain links TRBV29-1 with TRBJ1-1; D is undetermined. V was clipped by 4 bases and J by 0 bases, with 6 bases between them. CDR3 length: 12 residues. Germline CDR1 is SQVTM and CDR2 is ANQGSEA. The CDR3 region has the DNA TGCAGCGTTGGAGGGCTGAACACTGAAGCTTTCTTT. Protein sequence: CSVGGLNTEAFF.

This clonotype was observed a handful of times. DNA of the CDR3: TGTGCCAGCAGCGTATCCGGGATTCTCGGGTACAATGAGCAGTTCTTC. Protein sequence: CASSVSGILGYNEQFF. V and J are TRBV9 and TRBJ2-1, with D possibly TRBD2 on 5 matching bases. Trimming removed 1 base from V and 4 bases from J, with 15 bases in between. Germline V gene lookup returns CDR1 SGDLS and CDR2 YYNGEE. The CDR3 consists of 16 residues.

This chain joins TRBV5-1 and TRBJ1-2; the D gene is possibly TRBD1 (5 bases). Trimming stripped 0 bases from V and 2 bases from J, with 8 bases between. The length of the CDR3 is 14 residues. Germline V gives CDR1 SGHRS, CDR2 YFSETQ. For the CDR3, the DNA is TGCGCCAGCAGCTTGGTGACAGAAAACTATGGCTACACCTTC. Its translation is CASSLVTENYGYTF.

Many counts were recorded for this clonotype. One end of the junction varies from germline; a read error may be responsible. The chain joins TRBV7-2 to TRBJ1-3; TRBD1 aligns across 7 bases. CDR1 SGHTA and CDR2 FQGNSA come from the germline V gene. The length of the CDR3 is 19 residues. The CDR3 loop is CASSLRATQYRGSENTIYF. For the CDR3, the DNA is TGTGCCAGCAGCTTACGTGCCACCCAATACAGGGGTTCTGAAAACACCATATATTTT.

This clonotype was seen at least ten times. V is TRBV7-2 and J is TRBJ1-1; D uncertain. Germline V gene data show CDR1 as SGHTA and CDR2 as FQGNSA. Trimming took 0 bases from V and 4 from J, leaving 9 bases between them. This CDR3 has 14 amino acids. The CDR3 bases are TGTGCCAGCAGCTTAGCGTTGGGTCGCACTGAAGCTTTCTTT. Its protein product is CASSLALGRTEAFF. Variable domain in full (rest from reference TRBV7-2 and TRBJ1-1): GAGVSQSPSNKVTEKGKDVELRCDPISGHTALYWYRQSLGQGLEFLIYFQGNSAPDKSGLPSDRFSAERTGGSVSTLTIQRTQQEDSAVYLCASSLALGRTEAFFGQGTRLTVV.

This clonotype was seen many times. The J gene is TRBJ2-1, the V gene TRBV11-2, with 7 nucleotides matching TRBD2. Germline V gene data show CDR1 as SGHAT and CDR2 as FQNNGV. V shed 3 bases, J shed 5 bases, and the junction held 7 bases outside the gene matches. The CDR3 length is 15 residues. CDR3 protein: CASSFRSGNNNEQFF. The DNA for the CDR3 is TGTGCCAGCAGCTTTCGAAGCGGGAACAACAATGAGCAGTTCTTC.

This clonotype was counted a few times. The chain employs TRBV5-5 and TRBJ2-2; D perhaps matches TRBD2 (6 bases). Germline lookup yields CDR1 SGHKS and CDR2 YYEKEE (reference sequence). The V gene lost 5 bases and the J gene lost 4 bases, with 12 bases spanning the gap. The CDR3 spans 14 residues. The CDR3 region is CASRPTGSTGELFF. In DNA, the CDR3 is TGTGCCAGCAGGCCCACCGGGAGCACCGGGGAGCTGTTTTTT.

This clonotype came up many times. The chain links TRBV5-4 to TRBJ2-7; 8 bases align to TRBD1. Trimming removed 3 bases from V and 2 bases from J; junction bases left unmatched: 4. The length of the CDR3 is 14 residues. Germline CDR1 SGHNT, CDR2 YYREEE (reference sequence). The CDR3 bases are TGTGCCAGCAGCTATACGACAGGGGCCTACGAGCAGTACTTC. Residues: CASSYTTGAYEQYF.

This clonotype was seen at least ten times. The chain combines TRBV7-3 with TRBJ1-1; 8 positions match TRBD1. Germline CDR1 reads SGHTA; CDR2 reads FQGTGA. The CDR3 has 15 amino acids. The J segment lost 0 bases and the V segment lost 5 bases, leaving 5 bases of the junction unmatched. The CDR3 sequence: CASSPTGVMNTEAFF. CDR3 sequence (DNA): TGTGCCAGCAGCCCGACAGGGGTCATGAACACTGAAGCTTTCTTT.

The V and J genes are TRBV20-1 and TRBJ2-7, with D perhaps matching TRBD1 (6 bases). Germline V gene sequence: CDR1 DFQATT, CDR2 SNEGSKA (reference sequence). The CDR3 is made up of 14 amino acids. V was pared by 0 bases and J by 5 bases, with 14 bases between. CDR3 DNA sequence: TGCAGTGCTAGAGATGAAGGGGGTATCCACGAGCAGTACTTC. It yields the protein CSARDEGGIHEQYF.

The chain couples TRBV13 to TRBJ2-3, with 7 nucleotides matching TRBD2. The germline gives CDR1 PRHDT, CDR2 FYEKMQ (reference sequence). The CDR3 is made up of 16 amino acids. J gave up 4 bases and V 0 bases, and 7 bases lay outside the gene matches. The chain's CDR3 is CASSLGPSGPSDTQYF. In DNA, the CDR3 is TGTGCCAGCAGCTTAGGCCCTAGCGGTCCTTCAGATACGCAGTATTTT.

This clonotype occurred a few times. J is TRBJ2-3 and V is TRBV6-5, with D perhaps TRBD1 or TRBD2 (5 bases each). V lost 5 bases to trimming and J lost 3 bases, with 12 bases between them. This CDR3 contains 14 residues. Per germline, CDR1 MNHEY and CDR2 SVGAGI. Here the CDR3 reads CASSPPGRTDTQYF. The CDR3 DNA reads TGTGCCAGCAGTCCACCGGGACGGACAGATACGCAGTATTTT.

In this sample, this clonotype turned up a few times. The CDR3 DNA sequence: TGTGCCAGCAGCTTAGGGGGACACTACAATGAGCAGTTCTTC. It codes for CASSLGGHYNEQFF. The rearrangement links TRBV7-9 to TRBJ2-1, with D possibly matching TRBD1 (6 bases). The CDR3 totals 14 residues. Germline V gene data show CDR1 as SEHNR and CDR2 as FQNEAQ (reference sequence). Trimming took off 1 base at V and 3 bases at J, with 7 bases between the two ends.

The chain joins TRBV11-2 to TRBJ2-7; TRBD2 might be the D (6 bases). The germline V and J ends were trimmed by 5 bases and 5 bases, with 16 bases remaining between them. Per the germline V gene, CDR1 is SGHAT and CDR2 is FQNNGV. The CDR3 totals 14 residues. Here the CDR3 reads CASSPSSVIHEQYF. The CDR3 DNA follows: TGTGCCAGCAGCCCCTCTAGCGTAATCCACGAGCAGTACTTC.

The genes are TRBV18 and TRBJ2-3; a possible D gene is TRBD2 (6 bases). CDR3 length equals 15 residues. The V gene lost 3 bases and the J gene lost 0 bases, with 10 bases spanning the gap. CDR1 and CDR2 (germline): KGHSH, LQKENI. The CDR3 region is CASSPTAGSTDTQYF. CDR3 DNA sequence: TGTGCCAGCTCACCTACGGCGGGGAGCACAGATACGCAGTATTTT.

This clonotype was recorded many times. V is TRBV29-1 and J is TRBJ1-3; D ambiguous. The germline V and J ends were trimmed by 7 bases and 3 bases, with 10 bases remaining between them. CDR1 SQVTM and CDR2 ANQGSEA come from the germline V gene. The CDR3 sequence is 12 residues long. The CDR3 reads CSASPDGNTIYF. The CDR3 coding sequence is TGCAGCGCCAGTCCGGATGGAAACACCATATATTTT. Full variable domain (remainder filled in from reference TRBV29-1 and TRBJ1-3): SAVISQKPSRDICQRGTSLTIQCQVDSQVTMMFWYRQQPGQSLTLIATANQGSEATYESGFVIDKFPISRPNLTFSTLTVSNMSPEDSSIYLCSASPDGNTIYFGEGSWLTVV.